This TCR beta chain was sequenced in a study of blood T cell repertoires in COVID-19. Produced via immunoSEQ multiplex PCR; TCRdb's table is partial and in-frame only. The sample lists fewer than 40,000 clones, about 90% occurring once. The sequenced material came from peripheral blood. This TCR derives from a human donor with active COVID-19. The donor label of this sample is uncertain.

CDR3 sequence (DNA): TGCGCCAGCAGCCTCGGGCTAGCGGGGGGGTATGAGCAGTTCTTC. Its protein is CASSLGLAGGYEQFF. The chain couples TRBV4-1 to TRBJ2-1; the match to TRBD2 covers 12 bases. The CDR3 runs to 15 residues. Germline trimming cut 4 bases from V and 8 bases from J; bases unmatched to any gene: 6. The germline CDR1 and CDR2 sequences are MGHRA and YSYEKL.